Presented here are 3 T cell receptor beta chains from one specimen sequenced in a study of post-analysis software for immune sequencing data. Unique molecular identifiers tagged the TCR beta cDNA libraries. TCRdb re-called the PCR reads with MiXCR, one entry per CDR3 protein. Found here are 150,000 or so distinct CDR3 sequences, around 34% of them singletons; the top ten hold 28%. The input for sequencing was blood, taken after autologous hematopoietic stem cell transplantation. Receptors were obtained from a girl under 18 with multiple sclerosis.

The CDR3 DNA reads as TGCGCCAGCAGCCCCGGGACAGGCCCTAATTCACCCCTCCACTTT. Protein: CASSPGTGPNSPLHF. The chain couples TRBV5-1 to TRBJ1-6; TRBD1 matches 8 bases. The germline V gene encodes CDR1 SGHRS and CDR2 YFSETQ. The CDR3 has 15 residues. V was clipped by 4 bases and J by 6 bases; unmatched bases: 6.

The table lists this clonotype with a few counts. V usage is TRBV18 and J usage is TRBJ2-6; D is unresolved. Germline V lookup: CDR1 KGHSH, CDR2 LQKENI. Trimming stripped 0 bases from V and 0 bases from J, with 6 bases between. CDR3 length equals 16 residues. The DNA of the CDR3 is TGTGCCAGCTCACCACCGAGAGGCTCTGGGGCCAACGTCCTGACTTTC. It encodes CASSPPRGSGANVLTF.

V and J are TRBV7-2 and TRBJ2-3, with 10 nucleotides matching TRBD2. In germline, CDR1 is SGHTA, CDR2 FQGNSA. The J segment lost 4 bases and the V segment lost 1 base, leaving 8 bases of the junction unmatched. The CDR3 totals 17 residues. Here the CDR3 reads CASSLVLAGVGADTQYF. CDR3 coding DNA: TGTGCCAGCAGCTTAGTCCTAGCGGGAGTGGGAGCAGATACGCAGTATTTT.